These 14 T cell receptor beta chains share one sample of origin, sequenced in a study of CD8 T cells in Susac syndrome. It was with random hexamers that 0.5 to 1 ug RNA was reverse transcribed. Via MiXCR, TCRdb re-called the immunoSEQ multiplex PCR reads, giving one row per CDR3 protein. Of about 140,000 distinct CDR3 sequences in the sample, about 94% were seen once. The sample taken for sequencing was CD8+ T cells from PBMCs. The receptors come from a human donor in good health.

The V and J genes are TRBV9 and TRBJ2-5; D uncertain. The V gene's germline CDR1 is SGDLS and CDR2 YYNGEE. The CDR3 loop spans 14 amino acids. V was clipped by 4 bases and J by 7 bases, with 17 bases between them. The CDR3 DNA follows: TGTGCCAGCAGCTCCCAAGAGACGGTGGGGACCCAGTACTTC. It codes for CASSSQETVGTQYF.

CDR3 in amino acids: CAWKATGGLNQPQHF. The CDR3 DNA follows: TGTGCCTGGAAAGCTACAGGGGGACTCAATCAGCCCCAGCATTTT. The chain links TRBV30 to TRBJ1-5; 8 nucleotides agree with TRBD1. This CDR3 region has 15 residues. Trimming at V came to 4 bases and at J to 3 bases, leaving 8 bases not matched to a gene. Germline V gene lookup returns CDR1 GTSNPN and CDR2 SVGIG (reference sequence).

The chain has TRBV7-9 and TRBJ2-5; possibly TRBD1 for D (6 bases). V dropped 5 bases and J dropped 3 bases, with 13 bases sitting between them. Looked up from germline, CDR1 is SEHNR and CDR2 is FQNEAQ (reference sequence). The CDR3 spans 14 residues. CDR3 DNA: TGTGCCAGCAGCCCGACCTGGACAGAAGAGACCCAGTACTTC. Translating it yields CASSPTWTEETQYF.

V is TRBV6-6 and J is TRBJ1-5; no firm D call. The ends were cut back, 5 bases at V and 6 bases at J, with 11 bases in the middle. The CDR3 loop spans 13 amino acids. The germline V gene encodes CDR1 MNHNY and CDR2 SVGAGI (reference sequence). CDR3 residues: CASSQLVGQPQHF. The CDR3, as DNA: TGTGCCAGCAGTCAACTGGTGGGTCAGCCCCAGCATTTT.

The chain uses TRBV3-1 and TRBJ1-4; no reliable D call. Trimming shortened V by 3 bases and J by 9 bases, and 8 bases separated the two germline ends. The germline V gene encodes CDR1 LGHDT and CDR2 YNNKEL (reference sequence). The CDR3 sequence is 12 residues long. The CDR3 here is CASSQTRKKLFF. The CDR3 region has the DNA TGTGCCAGCAGCCAGACCCGGAAAAAACTGTTTTTT.

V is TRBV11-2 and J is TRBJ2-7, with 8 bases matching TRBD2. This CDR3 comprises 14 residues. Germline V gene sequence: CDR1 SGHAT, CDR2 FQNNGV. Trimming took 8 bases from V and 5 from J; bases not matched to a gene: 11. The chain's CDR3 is CASGFLSGVNEQYF. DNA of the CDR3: TGTGCCAGCGGGTTCCTTAGCGGGGTGAACGAGCAGTACTTC.

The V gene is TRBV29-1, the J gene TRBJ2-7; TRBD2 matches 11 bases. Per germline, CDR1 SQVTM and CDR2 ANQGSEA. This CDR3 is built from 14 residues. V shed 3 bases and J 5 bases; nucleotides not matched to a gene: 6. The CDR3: CSVETSGMLNEQYF. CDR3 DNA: TGCAGCGTTGAGACTAGCGGGATGCTCAACGAGCAGTACTTC.

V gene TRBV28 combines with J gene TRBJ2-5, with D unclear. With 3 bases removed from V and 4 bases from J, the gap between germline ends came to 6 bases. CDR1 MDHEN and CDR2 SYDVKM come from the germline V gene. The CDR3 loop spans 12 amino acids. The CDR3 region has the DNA TGTGCCAGCAGTTTTCGTCCAGAGACCCAGTACTTC. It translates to CASSFRPETQYF.

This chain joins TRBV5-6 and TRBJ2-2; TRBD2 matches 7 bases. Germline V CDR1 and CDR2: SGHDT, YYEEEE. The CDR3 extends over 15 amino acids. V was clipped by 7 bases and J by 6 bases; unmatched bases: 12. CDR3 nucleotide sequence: TGTGCCAGCGTAGGGACTAAGGGGATGTCCGGGGAGCTGTTTTTT. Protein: CASVGTKGMSGELFF.

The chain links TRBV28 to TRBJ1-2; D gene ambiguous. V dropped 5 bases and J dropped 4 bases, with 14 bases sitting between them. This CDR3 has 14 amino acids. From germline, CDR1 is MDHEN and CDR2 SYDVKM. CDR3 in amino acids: CASSPLGSFYGYTF. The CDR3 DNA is TGTGCCAGCAGTCCATTAGGGAGCTTCTATGGCTACACCTTC.

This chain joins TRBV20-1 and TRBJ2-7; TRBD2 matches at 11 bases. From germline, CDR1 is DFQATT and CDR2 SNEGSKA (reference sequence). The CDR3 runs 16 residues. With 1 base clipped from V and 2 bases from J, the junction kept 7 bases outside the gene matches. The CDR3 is CSARGPRLAGTYEQYF. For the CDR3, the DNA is TGCAGTGCTAGAGGTCCTAGACTAGCGGGAACCTACGAGCAGTACTTC.

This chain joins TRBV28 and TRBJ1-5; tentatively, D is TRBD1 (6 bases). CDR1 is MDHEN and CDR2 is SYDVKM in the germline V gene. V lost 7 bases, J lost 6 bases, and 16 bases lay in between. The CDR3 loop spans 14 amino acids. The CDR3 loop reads CASTSNRGPQPQHF. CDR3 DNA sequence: TGTGCCAGCACTTCCAATCGGGGGCCTCAGCCCCAGCATTTT.

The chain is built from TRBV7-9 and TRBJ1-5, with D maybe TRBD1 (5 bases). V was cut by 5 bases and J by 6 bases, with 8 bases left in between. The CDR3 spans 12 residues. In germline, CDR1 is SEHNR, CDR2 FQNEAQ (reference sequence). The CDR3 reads CASSPGSQPQHF. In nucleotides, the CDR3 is TGTGCCAGCAGCCCAGGGTCTCAGCCCCAGCATTTT.

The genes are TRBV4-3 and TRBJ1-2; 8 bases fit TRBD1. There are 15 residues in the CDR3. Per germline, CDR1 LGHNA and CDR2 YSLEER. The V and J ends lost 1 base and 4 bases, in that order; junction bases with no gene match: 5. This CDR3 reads CASSQGLTGGYGYTF. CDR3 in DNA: TGCGCCAGCAGCCAAGGACTAACAGGGGGCTATGGCTACACCTTC.